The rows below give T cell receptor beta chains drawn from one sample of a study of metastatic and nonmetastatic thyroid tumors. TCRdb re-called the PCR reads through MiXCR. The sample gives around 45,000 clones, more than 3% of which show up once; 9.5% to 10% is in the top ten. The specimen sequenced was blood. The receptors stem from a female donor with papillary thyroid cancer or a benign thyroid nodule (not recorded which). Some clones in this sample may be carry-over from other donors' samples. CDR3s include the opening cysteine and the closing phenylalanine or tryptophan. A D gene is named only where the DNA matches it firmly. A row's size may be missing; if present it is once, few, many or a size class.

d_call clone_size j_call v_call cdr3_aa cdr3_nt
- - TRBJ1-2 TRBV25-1 CASSDTGLSNYGYTF TGTGCCAGCAGTGATACGGGACTATCTAACTATGGCTACACCTTC
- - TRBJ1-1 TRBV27 CASWENTEAFF TGTGCCAGCTGGGAGAACACTGAAGCTTTCTTT
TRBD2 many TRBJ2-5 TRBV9 CASNPGGTVETQYF TGTGCCAGCAACCCGGGAGGGACGGTGGAGACCCAGTACTTC
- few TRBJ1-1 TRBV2 CASRGQGATEAFF TGTGCTTCCCGTGGGCAGGGAGCAACTGAAGCTTTCTTT
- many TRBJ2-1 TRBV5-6 CASRLTGFGEQFF TGTGCCAGCAGATTAACAGGGTTCGGTGAGCAGTTCTTC
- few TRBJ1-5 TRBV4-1 CASSQDETAFQPQHF TGCGCCAGCAGCCAAGATGAAACAGCCTTTCAGCCCCAGCATTTT
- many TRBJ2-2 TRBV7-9 CASSRSGTDTGELFF TGTGCCAGCAGCCGATCCGGGACTGATACCGGGGAGCTGTTTTTT
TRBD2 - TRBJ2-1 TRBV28 CASSASGRFEQFF TGTGCCAGCAGTGCTAGCGGGAGGTTTGAGCAGTTCTTC
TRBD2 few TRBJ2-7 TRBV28 CASSGTSGSRFYEQYF TGTGCCAGCTCCGGGACTAGCGGATCCCGCTTCTACGAGCAGTACTTC
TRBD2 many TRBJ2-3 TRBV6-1 CASSPLSGSRDTQYF TGTGCCAGCAGTCCTCTTAGCGGGTCAAGAGATACGCAGTATTTT
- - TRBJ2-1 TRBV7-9 CASSFGGAGEQLF TGTGCCAGCAGCTTTGGCGGTGCCGGTGAGCAGCTCTTC
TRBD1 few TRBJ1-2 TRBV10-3 CAISPNRDSSGYTF TGTGCCATCAGTCCTAACCGGGACAGCTCTGGCTACACCTTC
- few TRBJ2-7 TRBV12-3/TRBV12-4 CASSLGTYEQYF TGTGCCAGCAGTTTAGGAACCTACGAGCAGTACTTC
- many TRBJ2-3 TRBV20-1 CSARDWAKGTDTQYF TGCAGTGCTAGAGATTGGGCGAAGGGCACAGATACGCAGTATTTT
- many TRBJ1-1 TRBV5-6 CASSLLGTNTEAFF TGTGCCAGCAGCTTGCTGGGTACCAACACTGAAGCTTTCTTT